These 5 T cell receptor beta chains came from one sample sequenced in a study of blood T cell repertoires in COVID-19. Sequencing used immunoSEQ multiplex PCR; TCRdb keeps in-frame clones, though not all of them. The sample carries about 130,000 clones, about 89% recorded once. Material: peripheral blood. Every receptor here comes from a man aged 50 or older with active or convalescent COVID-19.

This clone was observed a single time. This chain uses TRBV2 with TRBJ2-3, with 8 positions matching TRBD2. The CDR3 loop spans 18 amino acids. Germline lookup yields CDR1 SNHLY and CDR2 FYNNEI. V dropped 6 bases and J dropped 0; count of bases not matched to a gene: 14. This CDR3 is CASRGGLVGTSSTDTQYF. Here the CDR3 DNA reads TGTGCCAGCAGGGGGGGACTAGTAGGAACTTCTAGCACAGATACGCAGTATTTT.

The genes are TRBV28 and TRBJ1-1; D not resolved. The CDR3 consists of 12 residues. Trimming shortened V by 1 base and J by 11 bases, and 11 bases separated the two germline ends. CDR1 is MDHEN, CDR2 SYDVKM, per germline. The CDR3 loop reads CASSLLRGRAFF. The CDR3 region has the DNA TGTGCCAGCAGTTTATTACGAGGGCGCGCTTTCTTT. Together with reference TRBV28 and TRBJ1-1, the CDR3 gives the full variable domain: DVKVTQSSRYLVKRTGEKVFLECVQDMDHENMFWYRQDPGLGLRLIYFSYDVKMKEKGDIPEGYSVSREKKERFSLILESASTNQTSMYLCASSLLRGRAFFGQGTRLTVV.

The CDR3 DNA sequence: TGTGCCAGCAGTGAAGTGGGCCTAGGGGGCGGCTTTTCACCCCTCCACTTT. This encodes CASSEVGLGGGFSPLHF. The V and J genes are TRBV6-1 and TRBJ1-6, with 7 nucleotides matching TRBD1. There are 17 residues in the CDR3. Germline-derived CDR1 and CDR2 are MNHNS and SASEGT. The V segment lost 1 base and the J segment 9 bases; nucleotides outside the gene matches: 12.

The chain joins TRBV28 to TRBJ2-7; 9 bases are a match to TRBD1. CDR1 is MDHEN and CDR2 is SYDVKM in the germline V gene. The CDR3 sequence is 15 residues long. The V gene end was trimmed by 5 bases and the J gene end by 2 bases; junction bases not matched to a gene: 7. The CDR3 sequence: CASSTWTGVAYEQYF. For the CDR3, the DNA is TGTGCCAGCAGTACCTGGACAGGGGTCGCCTACGAGCAGTACTTC.

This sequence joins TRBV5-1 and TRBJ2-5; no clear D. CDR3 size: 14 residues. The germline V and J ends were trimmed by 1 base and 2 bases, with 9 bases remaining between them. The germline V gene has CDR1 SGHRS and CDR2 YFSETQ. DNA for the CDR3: TGCGCCAGCAGCTTGTTCCCCGAGCAAGAGACCCAGTACTTC. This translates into CASSLFPEQETQYF.